This T cell receptor beta chain was captured in a study of blood T cell repertoires in COVID-19. The protocol was immunoSEQ multiplex PCR, while the TCRdb copy is restricted to in-frame clones and leaves out a portion. The table shows 250,000 to 300,000 clones, with 65% to 85% occurring only once. The cohort comprised adults aged about 18 to 100 years residing in 20 to 25 US areas. The length of the CDR3 is 15 residues. Germline loops: CDR1 LGHNA, CDR2 YSLEER. V was trimmed by 4 bases and J by 0 bases, leaving 10 bases between them. This TCR was sampled from a man aged 50 to 59 who had recovered from COVID-19. The sequenced material came from PBMCs or T cells enriched from blood (not recorded which). The chain has TRBV4-3 and TRBJ1-3, with TRBD1 as a possible D gene (6 bases). The CDR3 DNA reads as TGCGCCAGCAGCCCCAGGGACAACTCTGGAAACACCATATATTTT. Translating gives CASSPRDNSGNTIYF.